The sequence of this TCR beta chain was determined in a study of T cell changes during pregnancy in multiple sclerosis. This clone was detected only once. The CDR3 runs to 17 residues. After removal of 2 bases from V and 4 bases from J, the junction contained 8 bases not matched to a gene. Germline lookup yields CDR1 KGHSH and CDR2 LQKENI. The table came from immunoSEQ multiplex PCR; TCRdb's copy has only in-frame clones and leaves some out. The table records roughly 110,000 clones, less than 95% of them present only once. The TCR sequence derives from a female donor with multiple sclerosis, enrolled in a pregnancy study. The sequencing used peripheral blood, collected before pregnancy. The rearrangement joins TRBV18 to TRBJ2-1; 10 positions agree with TRBD2. CDR3 bases: TGTGCCAGCTCACCAAGACCTAGCGGGAGTTTGTACAATGAGCAGTTCTTC. Amino acid sequence: CASSPRPSGSLYNEQFF.